This is a list of T cell receptor beta chains from one sample in a study of blood T cell repertoires in COVID-19. The table came from immunoSEQ multiplex PCR; TCRdb's copy has only in-frame clones and leaves some out. The data contain about 46,000 clones, approximately 85% of them seen just once; the ten biggest clones take up 15% to 19%. The sequenced sample consisted of peripheral blood. All receptors come from a human donor in a cohort sampled during active COVID-19. The donor label of this sample is uncertain. CDR3s leave out the opening cysteine and the closing phenylalanine or tryptophan. Each record gives: V gene, J gene, clone size, CDR3 protein. Only some rows state a clone size, as once, few, many or a class for expanded clones.

V: TRBV18; J: TRBJ1-1; size: NA; CDR3: ASSRTGGTEAF
V: TRBV28; J: TRBJ2-7; size: NA; CDR3: ASSLNRGGYEQY
V: TRBV9; J: TRBJ2-3; size: NA; CDR3: ASSVASGTDTQY
V: TRBV5-1; J: TRBJ2-1; size: NA; CDR3: ASSLEPSLNEQF
V: TRBV24-1; J: TRBJ2-3; size: NA; CDR3: ATSVSGYTDTQY
V: TRBV20-1; J: TRBJ2-3; size: NA; CDR3: SASSSSGAADTQY
V: TRBV4-2; J: TRBJ2-1; size: NA; CDR3: ASSQVGGLTYNEQF
V: TRBV5-4; J: TRBJ2-1; size: NA; CDR3: ASSSGLAGGSSYNEQF
V: TRBV2; J: TRBJ1-1; size: NA; CDR3: ASSADRNTEAF
V: TRBV2; J: TRBJ2-5; size: NA; CDR3: ASSGSIAETQY
V: TRBV3-1/TRBV3-2; J: TRBJ1-2; size: once; CDR3: ASSQELTGRGYGYT
V: TRBV21-1; J: TRBJ2-3; size: NA; CDR3: ASKEGALTDTQY
V: TRBV5-4; J: TRBJ2-5; size: NA; CDR3: ASSPREKQETQY
V: TRBV6-2/TRBV6-3; J: TRBJ2-7; size: once; CDR3: ASSFSGGRHEQY
V: TRBV6-5; J: TRBJ1-1; size: NA; CDR3: ASSLGVRNTEAF
V: TRBV28; J: TRBJ1-5; size: NA; CDR3: ASSLTENQPQH